The 19 T cell receptor beta chains reported below all come from one sample, sequenced in a study of T cell responses to AZD1222 COVID-19 vaccine. Only in-frame clones appear in the TCRdb table, and some are missing; sequencing was by immunoSEQ multiplex PCR. The sample yields around 160,000 clones, approximately 90% seen once. Here the sequenced sample was peripheral blood, taken on day 0 of AZD1222 vaccination. Receptors were obtained from an adult in good health.

The chain uses TRBV25-1 and TRBJ1-2, with 9 bases that match TRBD1. The germline gives CDR1 MGHDK, CDR2 SYGVNS. V shed 3 bases, J shed 8 bases, and the junction held 7 bases outside the gene matches. The CDR3 has 14 residues. CDR3: CASSEHVGTGGYTF. CDR3 DNA sequence: TGTGCCAGCAGTGAGCACGTCGGGACAGGGGGCTACACCTTC.

This chain connects TRBV5-6 to TRBJ2-7, with a weak D call TRBD1 (6 bases). The CDR3 contains 14 residues. Trimming left V 3 bases short and J 7 bases short, with 17 bases between. CDR1 and CDR2 from the germline V gene are SGHDT and YYEEEE. The CDR3 is CASSSAGELREQYF. For the CDR3, the DNA is TGTGCCAGCAGCTCCGCAGGGGAACTGAGGGAGCAGTACTTC.

This sequence joins TRBV5-1 and TRBJ2-2, with 11 bases identical to TRBD2. This CDR3 contains 19 residues. Germline values: CDR1 SGHRS, CDR2 YFSETQ. The V segment lost 0 bases and the J segment 4 bases; nucleotides outside the gene matches: 11. CDR3 residues: CASSLGTPPSGGRTGELFF. CDR3 in DNA: TGCGCCAGCAGCTTGGGTACCCCTCCTAGCGGGGGGCGCACCGGGGAGCTGTTTTTT.

V gene TRBV19 combines with J gene TRBJ2-1, with 10 positions matching TRBD2. Germline V gene lookup returns CDR1 LNHDA and CDR2 SQIVND (reference sequence). The CDR3 covers 18 residues. With 7 bases clipped from V and 4 bases from J, the junction kept 16 bases outside the gene matches. The CDR3 loop reads CASIGQRGGRLKYNEQFF. The CDR3 nucleotides are TGTGCCAGTATTGGGCAGCGGGGGGGCCGACTCAAATACAATGAGCAGTTCTTC.

The J gene is TRBJ1-3, the V gene TRBV4-1; the match to TRBD1 covers 7 bases. The CDR3 runs to 15 residues. J lost 4 bases, V lost 2 bases, and 5 bases had no gene match. CDR1 is MGHRA and CDR2 is YSYEKL in the germline V gene. The CDR3 DNA is TGCGCCAGCAGCCAAACCGGGACAGCCGGAAACACCATATATTTT. This codes for CASSQTGTAGNTIYF.

This sequence joins TRBV3-1 (or the pseudogene TRBV3-2) and TRBJ2-5; D remains ambiguous. There are 19 residues in the CDR3. V was clipped by 0 bases and J by 0 bases, with 20 bases between them. The germline V gene encodes CDR1 LGHDT and CDR2 YNNKEL (reference sequence). The CDR3 loop reads CASSQDRAQRSRYQETQYF. In DNA, the CDR3 is TGTGCCAGCAGCCAAGATCGGGCCCAGAGGTCTAGGTACCAAGAGACCCAGTACTTC.

The chain combines TRBV21-1 with TRBJ1-1. TRBV21-1 is a known pseudogene. This CDR3 has 18 amino acids. Here the CDR3 DNA reads TGTGCCAGCACCAGGAGAGGCAGGCCGTCCTCCATGAACACTGAAGCTTTCTTT. It translates to CASTRRGRPSSMNTEAFF.

The V gene is TRBV6-2 or TRBV6-3, the J gene TRBJ1-5; D ambiguous. V shed 4 bases and J shed 7 bases, with 20 bases lying between them. The CDR3 spans 16 residues. CDR1 is MNHEY, CDR2 SVGEGT, per germline. The CDR3 sequence is CASSSAKGPPGQPQHF. CDR3 DNA: TGTGCCAGCAGTTCGGCAAAAGGCCCGCCGGGGCAGCCCCAGCATTTT.

V usage is TRBV18 and J usage is TRBJ2-5; D is perhaps TRBD2 (6 bases). V lost 3 bases and J 3 bases, leaving 8 bases between the germline ends. In germline, CDR1 is KGHSH, CDR2 LQKENI. The CDR3 contains 13 residues. The DNA of the CDR3 is TGTGCCAGCTCACCCGGGGGAAAAGAGACCCAGTACTTC. Encoded protein: CASSPGGKETQYF.

The chain combines TRBV27 with TRBJ1-6; 10 nucleotides agree with TRBD1. The ends lost 6 bases at V and 10 bases at J; junction bases unmatched: 6. The CDR3 has 14 amino acids. Germline assignment: CDR1 MNHEY and CDR2 SMNVEV (reference sequence). The CDR3: CASRWDRGKSPLHF. CDR3 DNA sequence: TGTGCCAGCAGGTGGGACAGGGGAAAATCACCCCTCCACTTT.

J is TRBJ1-2 and V is TRBV9, with TRBD1 identical over 7 bases. With 4 bases clipped from V and 4 bases from J, the junction kept 10 bases outside the gene matches. CDR1 SGDLS and CDR2 YYNGEE come from the germline V gene. The CDR3 has 15 amino acids. CDR3 bases: TGTGCCAGCAGCCCAGGGGGACAGAGAGTCTATGGCTACACCTTC. Amino acids: CASSPGGQRVYGYTF.

The rearrangement joins TRBV28 to TRBJ1-2, with TRBD1 identical over 7 bases. CDR1 and CDR2 (germline): MDHEN, SYDVKM. Trimming removed 5 bases from V and 2 bases from J; junction bases left unmatched: 8. The CDR3 contains 15 residues. Written as DNA, the CDR3 is TGTGCCAGCAGTCAGGGACAGATCTTCAACTATGGCTACACCTTC. Amino acid sequence: CASSQGQIFNYGYTF.

The chain links TRBV28 to TRBJ1-1; D uncertain. The CDR3 sequence is 13 residues long. Germline V gene lookup returns CDR1 MDHEN and CDR2 SYDVKM. Trimming stripped 1 base from V and 8 bases from J, with 11 bases between. The CDR3 DNA follows: TGTGCCAGCAGTTTATATTTTCAGGTAGAAGCTTTCTTT. Its protein product is CASSLYFQVEAFF. Combining the CDR3 with reference TRBV28 and TRBJ1-1 gives the whole variable domain DVKVTQSSRYLVKRTGEKVFLECVQDMDHENMFWYRQDPGLGLRLIYFSYDVKMKEKGDIPEGYSVSREKKERFSLILESASTNQTSMYLCASSLYFQVEAFFGQGTRLTVV.

This chain connects TRBV24-1 to TRBJ2-3; 7 bases align to TRBD1. CDR3 length equals 14 residues. Trimming cost V 9 bases and J 3 bases; bases outside gene matches: 8. The V gene's germline CDR1 is KGHDR and CDR2 SFDVKD. The CDR3 protein is CATEGAIRTDTQYF. As DNA, the CDR3 is TGTGCCACCGAGGGGGCGATTAGGACAGATACGCAGTATTTT.

The rearrangement joins TRBV3-1 (or the pseudogene TRBV3-2) to TRBJ1-4; the D gene is possibly TRBD1 (5 bases). The V and J ends lost 0 bases and 0 bases respectively, with 8 bases between them. Germline assignment: CDR1 LGHDT and CDR2 YNNKEL (reference sequence). This CDR3 contains 16 residues. CDR3 sequence reads: CASSQESGTTNEKLFF. As DNA, the CDR3 is TGTGCCAGCAGCCAAGAATCAGGGACAACTAATGAAAAACTGTTTTTT.

This chain joins TRBV20-1 and TRBJ1-6; 9 bases align to TRBD1. This CDR3 comprises 11 residues. CDR1 and CDR2 from the germline V gene are DFQATT and SNEGSKA (reference sequence). Unmatched junction bases numbered 4, after V lost 5 bases and J lost 14 bases. Here the CDR3 DNA reads TGCAGTGCTTCGACAGGGGGGACCCTCCACTTT. Protein sequence: CSASTGGTLHF.

The rearrangement uses TRBV7-9 and TRBJ1-4; a weak D match, TRBD1 (6 bases). Germline V gives CDR1 SEHNR, CDR2 FQNEAQ (reference sequence). The CDR3 contains 14 residues. Deletions cut 2 bases from V and 10 bases from J, with 14 bases between. The CDR3 region is CASSLSGAEGKLFF. Here the CDR3 DNA reads TGTGCCAGCAGCTTATCAGGGGCTGAGGGAAAACTGTTTTTT.

The chain combines TRBV5-6 with TRBJ1-2, with 7 bases identical to TRBD1. CDR3 length: 13 residues. Germline CDR1 and CDR2: SGHDT and YYEEEE. With 4 bases clipped from V and 8 bases from J, the junction kept 8 bases outside the gene matches. CDR3 in amino acids: CASSPGQWSGYTF. CDR3 sequence (DNA): TGTGCCAGCAGCCCGGGACAGTGGTCGGGCTACACCTTC.

This clone was found once. The chain links TRBV20-1 to TRBJ2-1; TRBD2 agrees at 8 bases. J lost 11 bases, V lost 3 bases, and 15 bases had no gene match. The CDR3 runs to 15 residues. The germline V gene encodes CDR1 DFQATT and CDR2 SNEGSKA (reference sequence). In DNA, the CDR3 is TGCAGTGCTAGTGCAGCCGGGACTAGTCTAGCTCAGCAGTTCTTC. It codes for CSASAAGTSLAQQFF.